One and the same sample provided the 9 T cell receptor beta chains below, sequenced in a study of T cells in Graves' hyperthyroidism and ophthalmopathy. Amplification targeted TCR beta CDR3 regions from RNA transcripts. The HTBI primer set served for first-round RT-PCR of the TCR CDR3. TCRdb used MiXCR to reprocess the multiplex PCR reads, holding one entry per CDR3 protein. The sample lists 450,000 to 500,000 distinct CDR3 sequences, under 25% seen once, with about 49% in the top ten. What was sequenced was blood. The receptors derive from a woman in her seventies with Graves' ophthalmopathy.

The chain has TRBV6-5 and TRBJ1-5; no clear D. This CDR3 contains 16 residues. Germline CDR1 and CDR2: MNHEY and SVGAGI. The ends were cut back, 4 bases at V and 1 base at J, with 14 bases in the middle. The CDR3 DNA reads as TGTGCCAGCAGTTCCCCGAACCAACCAAGCAATCAGCCCCAGCATTTT. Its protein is CASSSPNQPSNQPQHF.

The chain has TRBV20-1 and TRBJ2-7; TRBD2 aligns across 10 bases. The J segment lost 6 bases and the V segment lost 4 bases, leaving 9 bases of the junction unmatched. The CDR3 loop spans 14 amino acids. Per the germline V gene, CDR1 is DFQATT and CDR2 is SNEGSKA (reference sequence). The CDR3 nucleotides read TGCAGTGCTACCTACTCAGCGGGAGGGAGCGAGCAGTACTTC. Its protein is CSATYSAGGSEQYF.

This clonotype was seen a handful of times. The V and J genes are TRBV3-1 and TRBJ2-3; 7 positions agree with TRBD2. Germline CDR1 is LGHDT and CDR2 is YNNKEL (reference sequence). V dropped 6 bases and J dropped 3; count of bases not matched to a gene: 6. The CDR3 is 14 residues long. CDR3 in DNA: TGTGCCAGCAGACGAGAACTAGCGACAGATACGCAGTATTTT. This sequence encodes CASRRELATDTQYF.

The CDR3 coding sequence is TGTGCCAGCAGCCCTCAGACAGGTGGGGGCCACGAGCAGTACTTC. This sequence encodes CASSPQTGGGHEQYF. The chain uses TRBV9 and TRBJ2-7; possibly TRBD1 for D (6 bases). The CDR3 totals 15 residues. CDR1 SGDLS and CDR2 YYNGEE come from the germline V gene. V lost 4 bases, J lost 5 bases, and 19 bases lay in between.

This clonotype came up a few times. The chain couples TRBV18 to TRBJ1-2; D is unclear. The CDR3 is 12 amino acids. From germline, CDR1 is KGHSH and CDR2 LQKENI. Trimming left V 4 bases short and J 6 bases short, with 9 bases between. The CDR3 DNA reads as TGTGCCAGCTCACAATCGGAAAATGGCTACACCTTC. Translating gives CASSQSENGYTF.

CDR3 DNA: TGTGCCAGCAGTGAACGGAATCCAAGGGTTGTGATGACCCGAGTAGCCTCTGGGGCCAACGTCCTGACTTTC. This translates into CASSERNPRVVMTRVASGANVLTF. This sequence joins TRBV6-1 and TRBJ2-6, with D unresolved. V was clipped by 2 bases and J by 0 bases, with 32 bases between them. Per germline, CDR1 MNHNS and CDR2 SASEGT. The CDR3 covers 24 residues.

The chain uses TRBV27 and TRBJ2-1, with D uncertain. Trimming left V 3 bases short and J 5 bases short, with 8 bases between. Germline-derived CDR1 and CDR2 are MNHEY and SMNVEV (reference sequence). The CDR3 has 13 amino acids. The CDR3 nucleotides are TGTGCCAGCAGTTTCAGGTGGAACAATGAGCAGTTCTTC. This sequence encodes CASSFRWNNEQFF.

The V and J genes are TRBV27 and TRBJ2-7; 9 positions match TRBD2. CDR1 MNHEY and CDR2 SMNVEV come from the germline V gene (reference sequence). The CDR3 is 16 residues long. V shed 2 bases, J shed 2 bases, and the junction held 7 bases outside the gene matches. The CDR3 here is CASSLGSSGVPYEQYF. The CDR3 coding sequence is TGTGCCAGCAGTTTAGGCTCTAGCGGGGTCCCCTACGAGCAGTACTTC.

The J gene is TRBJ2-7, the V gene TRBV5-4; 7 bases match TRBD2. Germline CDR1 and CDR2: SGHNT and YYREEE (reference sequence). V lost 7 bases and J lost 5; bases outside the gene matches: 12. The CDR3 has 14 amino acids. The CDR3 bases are TGTGCCAGCCGAAGCAGGGAGGGCATCCACGAGCAGTACTTC. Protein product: CASRSREGIHEQYF.